The 19 T cell receptor beta chains reported below all come from one sample, sequenced in a study of blood T cell repertoires in COVID-19. Here immunoSEQ multiplex PCR was the method, and the copy in TCRdb shows in-frame clones only, minus some. Altogether roughly 190,000 clones are present, about four fifths being singletons, with the ten largest covering approximately 12%. What was sequenced was PBMCs or T cells enriched from blood (not recorded which). The receptors here all came from a man aged 35-49 years who had recovered from COVID-19.

The V and J genes are TRBV5-1 and TRBJ2-1, with 7 bases identical to TRBD2. Germline values: CDR1 SGHRS, CDR2 YFSETQ. V trimming: 4 bases; J trimming: 7 bases; junction bases outside the gene matches: 11. The CDR3 consists of 15 residues. CDR3 sequence: CASSPEGRERNEQFF. DNA for the CDR3: TGCGCCAGCAGCCCCGAAGGGCGGGAGAGGAATGAGCAGTTCTTC.

The chain employs TRBV7-3 and TRBJ2-1, with 7 positions matching TRBD1. CDR1 and CDR2 from the germline V gene are SGHTA and FQGTGA. The CDR3 loop spans 15 amino acids. V was pared by 2 bases and J by 5 bases, with 6 bases of the junction left unmatched. CDR3 DNA: TGTGCCAGCAGCTTATCAGGGACAGACAACAATGAGCAGTTCTTC. Translation: CASSLSGTDNNEQFF.

The chain has TRBV18 and TRBJ1-4; D is perhaps TRBD1 (6 bases). The V gene lost 3 bases and the J gene lost 0 bases, with 17 bases spanning the gap. CDR3 size: 18 residues. From germline, CDR1 is KGHSH and CDR2 LQKENI. The CDR3 DNA sequence: TGTGCCAGCTCACCGGGGGTTAGGACAGCCTCAACTAATGAAAAACTGTTTTTT. Protein product: CASSPGVRTASTNEKLFF.

This clone was seen just once. The chain uses TRBV6-1 and TRBJ1-2; D uncertain. The CDR3 contains 14 residues. The germline V gene encodes CDR1 MNHNS and CDR2 SASEGT. V lost 0 bases and J lost 8, with 13 bases in between. CDR3 loop: CASSEAVQRGGYTF. The CDR3 nucleotides are TGTGCCAGCAGTGAAGCTGTGCAGCGCGGGGGCTACACCTTC.

The gene calls are TRBV13 and TRBJ2-7; TRBD2 agrees at 7 bases. The V gene end was trimmed by 3 bases and the J gene end by 1 base; junction bases not matched to a gene: 9. Germline V lookup: CDR1 PRHDT, CDR2 FYEKMQ (reference sequence). The CDR3 has 16 amino acids. The CDR3 DNA reads TGTGCCAGCAGCTTGGTTAAAGCGGGAAGGTCCTACGAGCAGTACGTC. As protein: CASSLVKAGRSYEQYV.

J is TRBJ2-7 and V is TRBV28; 8 bases match TRBD1. The CDR3 consists of 15 residues. Trimming removed 3 bases from V and 2 bases from J; junction bases left unmatched: 6. CDR1 is MDHEN, CDR2 SYDVKM, per germline. The CDR3 sequence: CASSFLGQGPYEQYF. The CDR3 nucleotides are TGTGCCAGCAGTTTTTTAGGACAGGGACCCTACGAGCAGTACTTC.

CDR3 sequence reads: CASSEAGKQGGGYTF. DNA of the CDR3: TGTGCCAGCAGTGAAGCGGGGAAACAGGGCGGCGGCTACACCTTC. The chain uses TRBV6-1 and TRBJ1-2; a possible D gene is TRBD1 (6 bases). Per the germline V gene, CDR1 is MNHNS and CDR2 is SASEGT. The V gene lost 0 bases and the J gene lost 8 bases, with 16 bases spanning the gap. This CDR3 has 15 residues.

J is TRBJ2-5 and V is TRBV7-9; TRBD2 aligns across 13 bases. The CDR3 length is 15 residues. After removal of 5 bases from V and 3 bases from J, the junction contained 3 bases not matched to a gene. Germline assignment: CDR1 SEHNR and CDR2 FQNEAQ (reference sequence). The CDR3 bases are TGTGCCAGCAGCCGCGGACTAGCGGGGGAAGAGACCCAGTACTTC. Protein sequence: CASSRGLAGEETQYF.

V and J are TRBV28 and TRBJ2-7; tentatively, D is TRBD1 (5 bases). Germline values: CDR1 MDHEN, CDR2 SYDVKM. V was cut by 2 bases and J by 5 bases, with 16 bases left in between. This CDR3 is built from 15 residues. The CDR3 DNA reads as TGTGCCAGCAGTTTAGGTGGCCAGGGAAAGCACGAGCAGTACTTC. Its protein is CASSLGGQGKHEQYF. The full variable domain, completed using reference TRBV28 and TRBJ2-7, is DVKVTQSSRYLVKRTGEKVFLECVQDMDHENMFWYRQDPGLGLRLIYFSYDVKMKEKGDIPEGYSVSREKKERFSLILESASTNQTSMYLCASSLGGQGKHEQYFGPGTRLTVT.

The chain has TRBV12-3 or TRBV12-4 and TRBJ2-5; weak D call: TRBD2 (6 bases). Trimming stripped 4 bases from V and 5 bases from J, with 11 bases between. This CDR3 spans 13 amino acids. CDR3 bases: TGTGCCAGCAGTTCTGGGGGGATGGAGACCCAGTACTTC. Its protein is CASSSGGMETQYF.

This chain joins TRBV7-8 and TRBJ2-3, with 10 bases identical to TRBD2. The V gene's germline CDR1 is SGHVS and CDR2 FQNEAQ. The CDR3 spans 15 residues. After removal of 4 bases from V and 3 bases from J, the junction contained 4 bases not matched to a gene. The CDR3 loop is CASSWTSGQTDTQYF. The CDR3 nucleotides read TGTGCCAGCAGCTGGACTAGCGGACAAACAGATACGCAGTATTTT.

The chain has TRBV11-3 and TRBJ2-2; a weak D match, TRBD2 (6 bases). CDR1 is SGHNT and CDR2 is YENEEA in the germline V gene. Between the trimmed V and J ends, which lost 2 bases and 1 base, there was a span of 8 bases. This CDR3 spans 15 amino acids. The CDR3 here is CASSLSSGNTGELFF. In DNA form, the CDR3 reads TGTGCCAGCAGCTTAAGTAGCGGGAACACCGGGGAGCTGTTTTTT. The full variable domain, rest sourced from reference TRBV11-3 and TRBJ2-2, is EAGVVQSPRYKIIEKKQPVAFWCNPISGHNTLYWYLQNLGQGPELLIRYENEEAVDDSQLPKDRFSAERLKGVDSTLKIQPAELGDSAVYLCASSLSSGNTGELFFGEGSRLTVL.

The chain joins TRBV27 to TRBJ2-2, with D possibly matching TRBD1 (5 bases). Trimming shortened V by 4 bases and J by 1 base, and 10 bases separated the two germline ends. The CDR3 has 15 amino acids. Germline lookup yields CDR1 MNHEY and CDR2 SMNVEV (reference sequence). The CDR3 loop reads CASSSQGLNTGELFF. Here the CDR3 DNA reads TGTGCCAGCAGTTCCCAGGGCCTGAACACCGGGGAGCTGTTTTTT.

The chain recombines TRBV11-2 with TRBJ2-3; 7 nucleotides agree with TRBD1. V was pared by 1 base and J by 0 bases, with 13 bases of the junction left unmatched. Germline V gene sequence: CDR1 SGHAT, CDR2 FQNNGV. There are 19 residues in the CDR3. The CDR3 DNA is TGTGCCAGCAGCTTAGGAGGGGGCTCTTCTGTCCGTAGCACAGATACGCAGTATTTT. Translating it yields CASSLGGGSSVRSTDTQYF.

CDR3 DNA sequence: TGTGCCAGCAGTTACAGGGAGACTAGCAATCAGCCCCAGCATTTT. This translates into CASSYRETSNQPQHF. The J gene is TRBJ1-5, the V gene TRBV6-2 or TRBV6-3; D gene ambiguous. The CDR3 has 15 residues. CDR1 and CDR2 (germline): MNHEY, SVGEGT. V lost 2 bases and J lost 0, with 8 bases in between.

The gene calls are TRBV19 and TRBJ2-2; TRBD2 agrees at 14 bases. The V segment lost 3 bases and the J segment 5 bases; nucleotides outside the gene matches: 5. Germline V lookup: CDR1 LNHDA, CDR2 SQIVND (reference sequence). This CDR3 is built from 17 residues. DNA for the CDR3: TGTGCCAGTAGTATGGGACTAGCGGGAGTTTCTACCGGGGAGCTGTTTTTT. It codes for CASSMGLAGVSTGELFF.

As to this clone: This CDR3 is also generated by other DNA sequences in the sample. V and J are TRBV7-2 and TRBJ1-2; no clear D. The CDR3 consists of 14 residues. The germline CDR1 and CDR2 sequences are SGHTA and FQGNSA. The ends were cut back, 5 bases at V and 2 bases at J, with 12 bases in the middle. CDR3 sequence (DNA): TGTGCCAGCAGCCTCTCGCCCGGGAACTATGGCTACACCTTC. This codes for CASSLSPGNYGYTF.

V gene TRBV2 combines with J gene TRBJ1-5, with TRBD1 as a possible D gene (5 bases). Germline V gene data show CDR1 as SNHLY and CDR2 as FYNNEI. V dropped 1 base and J dropped 6 bases, with 7 bases sitting between them. CDR3 length equals 13 residues. CDR3 in DNA: TGTGCCAGCAGTGAAGTCAGGGCTCAGCCCCAGCATTTT. It specifies CASSEVRAQPQHF.

V and J are TRBV5-1 and TRBJ2-3, with D perhaps matching TRBD2 (6 bases). Germline lookup yields CDR1 SGHRS and CDR2 YFSETQ. The CDR3 sequence is 15 residues long. V was shortened by 1 base and J by 3 bases, with 12 bases between the two germline ends. The CDR3, as DNA: TGCGCCAGCAGCTTGCCGGGACTCAGTACAGATACGCAGTATTTT. Protein product: CASSLPGLSTDTQYF.